The T cell receptor (beta chain) described here comes from a study of neurological immune-mediated disorders. Study outcomes and limitations: One related-CDR3 cluster, identified by phylogenetic grouping, held the repertoires of 18 of 34 multiple sclerosis patients and was a possible signature. The multiple sclerosis repertoire cluster was associated with no clinical or MRI feature.

CDR1 is MNHNY, CDR2 SVGAGI, per germline (reference sequence). V was pared by 2 bases and J by 10 bases, with 13 bases between. The CDR3 is made up of 13 amino acids. With 10-nucleotide random UMIs included, cDNA was synthesized by 5'RACE. In TCRdb, the 5' RACE reads were re-called with MiXCR into one record per CDR3 protein. The data contain around 130,000 distinct CDR3 sequences, more than 2.5% of them singletons. This clonotype came up many times. Its antigen is as yet unknown. The specimen sequenced was PBMCs. This chain connects TRBV6-6 to TRBJ2-3, with D tentatively TRBD1 (5 bases). The clonotype originates from a woman younger than 45 with multiple sclerosis. The CDR3, as DNA: TGTGCCAGCAGTTACGAGGACATCCCGGCGCAGTATTTT. Amino acid sequence: CASSYEDIPAQYF.